The text below deals with one TCR beta chain. Its antigen remains unknown. Clones were read by immunoSEQ multiplex PCR, and TCRdb kept only the in-frame ones, dropping some. The sample records 120,000 to 150,000 clones, about 93% being singletons. The data were obtained in a study of T cell responses to AZD1222 COVID-19 vaccine. Study results and caveats: Repertoires were obtained only post-peak T cell response.

The CDR3 extends over 13 amino acids. Germline V gene sequence: CDR1 SGHDT, CDR2 YYEEEE. The V gene lost 4 bases and the J gene lost 9 bases, with 16 bases spanning the gap. The chain has TRBV5-6 and TRBJ1-2; no clear D gene. The source is an adult in good health. Sample: peripheral blood, taken on day 0 of AZD1222 vaccination. Here the CDR3 reads CASSAAAVRRYTF. The CDR3 nucleotides are TGTGCCAGCAGCGCGGCGGCAGTCCGGCGCTACACCTTC. The full variable domain, with the rest looked up from reference TRBV5-6 and TRBJ1-2, is DAGVTQSPTHLIKTRGQQVTLRCSPKSGHDTVSWYQQALGQGPQFIFQYYEEEERQRGNFPDRFSGHQFPNYSSELNVNALLLGDSALYLCASSAAAVRRYTFGSGTRLTVV.